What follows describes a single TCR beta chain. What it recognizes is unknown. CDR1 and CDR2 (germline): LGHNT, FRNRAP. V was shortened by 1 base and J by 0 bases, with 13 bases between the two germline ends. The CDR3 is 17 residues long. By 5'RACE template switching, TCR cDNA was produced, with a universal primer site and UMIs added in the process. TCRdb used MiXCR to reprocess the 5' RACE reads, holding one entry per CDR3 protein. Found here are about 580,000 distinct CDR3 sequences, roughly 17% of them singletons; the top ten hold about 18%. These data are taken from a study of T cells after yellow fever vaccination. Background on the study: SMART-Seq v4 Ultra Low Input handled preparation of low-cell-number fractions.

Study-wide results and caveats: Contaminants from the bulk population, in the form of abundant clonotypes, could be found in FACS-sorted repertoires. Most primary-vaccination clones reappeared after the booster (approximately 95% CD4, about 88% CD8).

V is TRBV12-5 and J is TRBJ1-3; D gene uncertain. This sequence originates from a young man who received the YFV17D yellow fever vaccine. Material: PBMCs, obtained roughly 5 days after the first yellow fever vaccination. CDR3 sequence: CASGLGETAISGNTIYF. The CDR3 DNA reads TGTGCTAGTGGTTTGGGAGAAACAGCGATCTCTGGAAACACCATATATTTT.